A single sample gave rise to the 32 T cell receptor beta chains below, sequenced in a study of cytotoxic CD8 clonotypes in ibrutinib-treated CLL. Repertoires were generated with immunoSEQ multiplex PCR, while TCRdb's copy carries only in-frame clones and drops some. This sample has roughly 200,000 clones; 72% occur once, and the top ten carry over 10%. Material: PBMCs, obtained after 24 months of ibrutinib treatment. All receptors derive from a human donor with chronic lymphocytic leukemia.

This chain connects TRBV27 to TRBJ1-1, with TRBD1 matching 8 bases. Looked up from germline, CDR1 is MNHEY and CDR2 is SMNVEV (reference sequence). The CDR3 has 14 amino acids. V dropped 4 bases and J dropped 3; count of bases not matched to a gene: 4. CDR3 bases: TGTGCCAGCAGTTCCCCGGACAGGGACACTGAAGCTTTCTTT. Protein: CASSSPDRDTEAFF.

This clone was observed a handful of times. The chain joins TRBV7-9 to TRBJ1-2; 10 bases align to TRBD1. The CDR3 contains 14 residues. Germline lookup yields CDR1 SEHNR and CDR2 FQNEAQ (reference sequence). V gave up 0 bases and J gave up 7 bases; unmatched junction bases: 2. CDR3 bases: TGTGCCAGCAGCTTAGCCGGGACAGGGGTTGGCTACACCTTC. Its protein product is CASSLAGTGVGYTF.

The rearrangement uses TRBV4-3 and TRBJ2-5, with 8 nucleotides matching TRBD1. The CDR3 extends over 14 amino acids. The V and J ends lost 4 bases and 1 base, in that order; junction bases with no gene match: 2. From germline, CDR1 is LGHNA and CDR2 YSLEER. The DNA of the CDR3 is TGCGCCAGCAGCCTGCAGGGGGCCCAAGAGACCCAGTACTTC. It encodes CASSLQGAQETQYF.

J is TRBJ2-7 and V is TRBV7-6; D might be TRBD1 (7 bases). The germline gives CDR1 SGHVS, CDR2 FNYEAQ. The CDR3 sequence is 15 residues long. V was cut by 0 bases and J by 7 bases, with 16 bases left in between. This CDR3 is CASSLAGRDSGEQYF. The DNA for the CDR3 is TGTGCCAGCAGCTTAGCGGGCAGGGACAGCGGGGAGCAGTACTTC.

The CDR3 is CASSLLQSTYEQYF. CDR3 coding DNA: TGTGCCAGCAGCTTGTTACAGAGTACCTACGAGCAGTACTTC. This chain joins TRBV5-6 and TRBJ2-7; D uncertain. The CDR3 covers 14 residues. Germline assignment: CDR1 SGHDT and CDR2 YYEEEE. Deletions cut 1 base from V and 2 bases from J, with 10 bases between.

V is TRBV7-2 and J is TRBJ1-2; D call uncertain. V was shortened by 6 bases and J by 12 bases, with 17 bases between the two germline ends. The length of the CDR3 is 12 residues. Germline V gene sequence: CDR1 SGHTA, CDR2 FQGNSA. The CDR3 sequence is CASSLISGSHTF. Here the CDR3 DNA reads TGTGCCAGCAGTCTCATTTCAGGTTCTCACACCTTC.

The V call is TRBV4-1, the J call TRBJ2-5; D is unresolved. The CDR3 extends over 9 amino acids. Trimming took off 4 bases at V and 9 bases at J, with 3 bases between the two ends. The germline V gene encodes CDR1 MGHRA and CDR2 YSYEKL. CDR3 coding DNA: TGCGCCAGCAGCCTGGCCCAGTACTTC. Translating gives CASSLAQYF.

This sequence joins TRBV14 and TRBJ2-7, with 7 bases fitting TRBD2. CDR3 length equals 18 residues. The J segment lost 4 bases and the V segment lost 3 bases, leaving 18 bases of the junction unmatched. The germline V gene has CDR1 SGHDN and CDR2 FVKESK. The CDR3 region is CASSQSWRGGGRFYEQYF. CDR3 in DNA: TGTGCCAGCAGCCAGAGTTGGCGGGGTGGCGGGAGATTTTACGAGCAGTACTTC. The whole variable domain, filled in from reference TRBV14 and TRBJ2-7, reads EAGVTQFPSHSVIEKGQTVTLRCDPISGHDNLYWYRRVMGKEIKFLLHFVKESKQDESGMPNNRFLAERTGGTYSTLKVQPAELEDSGVYFCASSQSWRGGGRFYEQYFGPGTRLTVT.

The chain recombines TRBV25-1 with TRBJ2-3, with D possibly matching TRBD2 (5 bases). The V end lost 3 bases, the J end lost 0 bases, and 19 bases lay between the germline ends. Germline CDR1 is MGHDK and CDR2 is SYGVNS. The CDR3 totals 18 residues. CDR3 in amino acids: CASSDELEVGYSTDTQYF. The CDR3 coding sequence is TGTGCCAGCAGTGATGAGTTGGAGGTGGGATATAGCACAGATACGCAGTATTTT.

This clone showed up just once. The chain is built from TRBV5-6 and TRBJ2-1, with 11 bases lining up with TRBD1. From germline, CDR1 is SGHDT and CDR2 YYEEEE. V lost 3 bases and J lost 3; bases outside the gene matches: 8. The CDR3 is made up of 17 amino acids. This CDR3 reads CASSWGQGGFGYNEQFF. The CDR3 nucleotides are TGTGCCAGCAGCTGGGGACAGGGGGGTTTCGGCTACAATGAGCAGTTCTTC.

This clone appeared a single time. The V and J genes are TRBV5-1 and TRBJ2-7; TRBD1 matches at 8 bases. The CDR3 loop spans 17 amino acids. V was clipped by 3 bases and J by 0 bases; unmatched bases: 11. Looked up from germline, CDR1 is SGHRS and CDR2 is YFSETQ. CDR3: CASSSRSPGQASYEQYF. The CDR3 DNA is TGCGCCAGCAGCTCCCGATCACCGGGACAGGCCTCCTACGAGCAGTACTTC. The entire variable domain, with the rest obtained from reference TRBV5-1 and TRBJ2-7, is as follows: KAGVTQTPRYLIKTRGQQVTLSCSPISGHRSVSWYQQTPGQGLQFLFEYFSETQRNKGNFPGRFSGRQFSNSRSEMNVSTLELGDSALYLCASSSRSPGQASYEQYFGPGTRLTVT.

Concerning this clone itself: This CDR3 is also generated by other DNA sequences in the sample. This sequence joins TRBV29-1 and TRBJ2-7; TRBD2 is a possible D gene (5 bases). With 1 base removed from V and 0 bases from J, the gap between germline ends came to 10 bases. CDR3 length: 14 amino acids. The germline V gene has CDR1 SQVTM and CDR2 ANQGSEA. CDR3 DNA sequence: TGCAGCGTTGAAGTGGGGAGCGGCTCCTACGAGCAGTACTTC. Its protein product is CSVEVGSGSYEQYF.

This chain uses TRBV7-8 with TRBJ1-5; no clear D gene. V shed 3 bases and J shed 6 bases, with 9 bases lying between them. Germline V lookup: CDR1 SGHVS, CDR2 FQNEAQ. The CDR3 is 13 residues long. The CDR3 here is CASSLDPGQPQHF. The CDR3 DNA reads TGTGCCAGCAGCTTGGACCCCGGTCAGCCCCAGCATTTT. Full variable domain (rest looked up from reference TRBV7-8 and TRBJ1-5): GAGVSQSPRYKVAKRGQDVALRCDPISGHVSLFWYQQALGQGPEFLTYFQNEAQLDKSGLPSDRFFAERPEGSVSTLKIQRTQQEDSAVYLCASSLDPGQPQHFGDGTRLSIL.

This sequence joins TRBV5-1 and TRBJ1-4, with no clear D. Trimming removed 4 bases from V and 5 bases from J, with 15 bases in between. Germline values: CDR1 SGHRS, CDR2 YFSETQ. The CDR3 covers 15 residues. CDR3 in DNA: TGCGCCAGCAGCACCGGAGGACTTGACAATGAAAAACTGTTTTTT. This gives the protein CASSTGGLDNEKLFF.

Details on this clone: One end of the junction does not line up with germline, which may come from a read error. This CDR3 reads CASSRGYTEAFF. CDR3 DNA: TGTGCCAGCTCCCGCGGGTACACTGAGGCTTTCTTT. The chain carries TRBV18 and TRBJ1-1; unclear D gene. Looked up from germline, CDR1 is KGHSH and CDR2 is LQKENI. The CDR3 extends over 12 amino acids.

The chain couples TRBV7-8 to TRBJ1-1, with 7 positions matching TRBD1. Trimming cost V 5 bases and J 3 bases; bases outside gene matches: 9. Germline CDR1 and CDR2: SGHVS and FQNEAQ. The CDR3 length is 15 residues. The CDR3 bases are TGTGCCAGCAGCCCAGTGGGGGACAGATACACTGAAGCTTTCTTT. Translation gives CASSPVGDRYTEAFF.

The rearrangement joins TRBV4-3 to TRBJ1-1; no firm D call. The CDR3 runs 14 residues. Trimming shortened V by 4 bases and J by 1 base, and 10 bases separated the two germline ends. The germline V gene has CDR1 LGHNA and CDR2 YSLEER. The CDR3 sequence is CASSLTYGNTEAFF. The CDR3 DNA sequence: TGCGCCAGCAGCCTAACATACGGGAACACTGAAGCTTTCTTT.

This rearrangement joins TRBV15 to TRBJ1-2; 9 bases fit TRBD1. V lost 5 bases, J lost 5 bases, and 3 bases stayed unmatched. The CDR3 consists of 13 residues. The germline V gene encodes CDR1 LNHNV and CDR2 YYDKDF (reference sequence). CDR3 protein: CATSVDRGYGYTF. In DNA form, the CDR3 reads TGTGCCACCAGCGTGGACAGGGGATATGGCTACACCTTC.

The rearrangement links TRBV30 to TRBJ2-5; TRBD2 aligns across 7 bases. J gave up 3 bases and V 2 bases, and 21 bases lay outside the gene matches. The germline CDR1 and CDR2 sequences are GTSNPN and SVGIG (reference sequence). This CDR3 has 19 amino acids. The DNA for the CDR3 is TGTGCCTGGAGTCCCCGGGCTCGTAGGCTAGCGGTACCAAAAGAGACCCAGTACTTC. Amino acids: CAWSPRARRLAVPKETQYF.

This chain links TRBV6-4 with TRBJ2-2, with 9 bases fitting TRBD2. The J segment lost 7 bases and the V segment lost 4 bases, leaving 7 bases of the junction unmatched. CDR1 is MRHNA and CDR2 is SNTAGT in the germline V gene. CDR3 size: 15 residues. The CDR3 here is CASSGNSGRGGELFF. The CDR3 nucleotides are TGTGCCAGCAGTGGAAATAGCGGGAGAGGCGGGGAGCTGTTTTTT.

The rearrangement links TRBV9 to TRBJ1-4; 11 bases fit TRBD1. V gave up 3 bases and J gave up 8 bases; unmatched junction bases: 9. This CDR3 is 16 amino acids long. Germline V lookup: CDR1 SGDLS, CDR2 YYNGEE. CDR3 sequence (DNA): TGTGCCAGCAGCGGCACCTTCCGGGACAGGGGGGAAAAACTGTTTTTT. As protein: CASSGTFRDRGEKLFF.

This clone has more than one count but fewer than ten. V and J are TRBV5-1 and TRBJ1-3; the D is unclear. This CDR3 comprises 13 residues. Germline V CDR1 and CDR2: SGHRS, YFSETQ. V was clipped by 1 base and J by 0 bases, with 2 bases between them. The CDR3: CASSLSSGNTIYF. The CDR3 nucleotides are TGCGCCAGCAGCTTGAGCTCTGGAAACACCATATATTTT.

V gene TRBV6-5 combines with J gene TRBJ1-1, with D possibly being TRBD1 (5 bases). The CDR3 is made up of 15 amino acids. Germline V gene lookup returns CDR1 MNHEY and CDR2 SVGAGI. V was shortened by 2 bases and J by 5 bases, with 15 bases between the two germline ends. CDR3 nucleotides: TGTGCCAGCAGTTACCACGGACAAGGGAAAACTGAAGCTTTCTTT. This gives the protein CASSYHGQGKTEAFF.

In this sample, this clone turned up a few times. The gene calls are TRBV18 and TRBJ2-1, with a tentative D call TRBD2 (5 bases). The CDR3 contains 12 residues. V was clipped by 2 bases and J by 9 bases, with 8 bases between them. The germline V gene has CDR1 KGHSH and CDR2 LQKENI. The CDR3 bases are TGTGCCAGCTCACCAGGTCGGGGTGAGCAGTTCTTC. Protein: CASSPGRGEQFF.

The rearrangement joins TRBV7-8 to TRBJ2-5, with a weak D call TRBD2 (5 bases). CDR3 length: 16 residues. Germline V gene data show CDR1 as SGHVS and CDR2 as FQNEAQ. V lost 2 bases and J 5 bases, leaving 18 bases between the germline ends. For the CDR3, the DNA is TGTGCCAGCAGCTTATATGGAGGTGGGGAAGGGGAGACCCAGTACTTC. This sequence encodes CASSLYGGGEGETQYF.

This clone has a single count. This rearrangement joins TRBV18 to TRBJ2-2, with 11 bases fitting TRBD1. V gave up 3 bases and J gave up 4 bases; unmatched junction bases: 1. The CDR3 is made up of 15 amino acids. The germline V gene has CDR1 KGHSH and CDR2 LQKENI. The CDR3 DNA sequence: TGTGCCAGCTCACCTGGGACAGGGGGCACCGGGGAGCTGTTTTTT. Its protein is CASSPGTGGTGELFF.

This clone was counted only a few times. The chain has TRBV7-3 and TRBJ1-2; 10 bases match TRBD1. The CDR3 totals 16 residues. Losses at the gene ends were 4 bases for V and 0 bases for J; bases not matched to a gene: 5. CDR1 SGHTA and CDR2 FQGTGA come from the germline V gene. This chain's CDR3 is CASSSGQGLPNYGYTF. The CDR3 DNA reads TGTGCCAGCAGCTCGGGACAGGGGCTCCCTAACTATGGCTACACCTTC.

The chain joins TRBV29-1 to TRBJ2-7; D is unclear. Trimming stripped 5 bases from V and 5 bases from J, with 10 bases between. Germline-derived CDR1 and CDR2 are SQVTM and ANQGSEA. This CDR3 contains 11 residues. The CDR3: CSVSFAHEQYF. The CDR3 DNA follows: TGCAGCGTTAGTTTTGCCCACGAGCAGTACTTC.

The chain uses TRBV5-1 and TRBJ2-3, with 8 bases that match TRBD2. With 4 bases clipped from V and 0 bases from J, the junction kept 13 bases outside the gene matches. This CDR3 spans 18 amino acids. Germline assignment: CDR1 SGHRS and CDR2 YFSETQ. The CDR3 region is CASSEGLDYGSSTDTQYF. Written as DNA, the CDR3 is TGCGCCAGCAGCGAGGGACTAGACTACGGATCCAGCACAGATACGCAGTATTTT.

The chain carries TRBV11-3 and TRBJ2-1; 8 bases agree with TRBD1. Germline V gives CDR1 SGHNT, CDR2 YENEEA. J gave up 7 bases and V 3 bases, and 8 bases lay outside the gene matches. The CDR3 length is 15 residues. CDR3 protein: CASSLLSGTGNEQFF. The CDR3 bases are TGTGCCAGCAGCTTGCTATCCGGGACAGGTAATGAGCAGTTCTTC.

The genes are TRBV6-1 and TRBJ1-2; D is unclear. Germline V gene data show CDR1 as MNHNS and CDR2 as SASEGT. CDR3 length equals 13 residues. The V end was cut by 6 bases, the J end by 3 bases, with 11 bases between. Here the CDR3 reads CASSINWDYGYTF. CDR3 in DNA: TGTGCCAGCAGCATTAATTGGGACTATGGCTACACCTTC.

This chain joins TRBV10-3 and TRBJ1-1; D unresolved. The V end lost 3 bases, the J end lost 7 bases, and 9 bases lay between the germline ends. The CDR3 covers 12 residues. The germline V gene encodes CDR1 ENHRY and CDR2 SYGVKD. The CDR3 loop is CAISEGPIEAFF. As DNA, the CDR3 is TGTGCCATCAGTGAAGGGCCCATTGAAGCTTTCTTT.